This is a list of T cell receptor beta chains from one sample in a study of T cell responses to AZD1222 COVID-19 vaccine. TCRdb keeps only in-frame clones here, not all; method: immunoSEQ multiplex PCR. The sample shows 130,000 to 150,000 clones, about 92% of them seen only once. The specimen was peripheral blood, collected after recovery from COVID-19. These receptors were collected from an adult who had recovered from COVID-19. Both conserved end residues are part of each CDR3. The D gene is left open where the match is weak. Expanded clones get a size class; other rows say once, few or many, or leave the size out.

d_call	v_call	clone_size	j_call	cdr3_nt	cdr3_aa
.	TRBV6-2/TRBV6-3	.	TRBJ1-2	TGTGCCAGCAGTTACTCAGGGGGATTTGGCTACACCTTC	CASSYSGGFGYTF
TRBD2	TRBV7-3	.	TRBJ2-1	TGTGCCAGCAGCTTAACGACAATGACTAGCGGGAGCAATGAGCAGTTCTTC	CASSLTTMTSGSNEQFF
.	TRBV28	.	TRBJ1-2	TGTGCCAGCAGTGGTATCACCGTTGGCTACACCTTC	CASSGITVGYTF
.	TRBV5-1	few	TRBJ2-1	TGCGCCAGCAGCTTAACACAGGCTACCTACAATGAGCAGTTCTTC	CASSLTQATYNEQFF
TRBD1	TRBV6-5	.	TRBJ1-5	TGTGCCAGCAGATTGACAGGGACTCAGCCCCAGCATTTT	CASRLTGTQPQHF
.	TRBV18	once	TRBJ2-1	TGTGCCAGCTCACCATGGACACGGGGAGAGCAGTTCTTC	CASSPWTRGEQFF
.	TRBV11-2	.	TRBJ1-6	TGTGCCAGCAGGTCGGGCCCCGCGGGTTCACCCCTCCACTTT	CASRSGPAGSPLHF
.	TRBV7-9	once	TRBJ1-5	TGTGCCAGCAGTTTTAAAAAGGGGGTAGTATGGCATCAGCCCCAGCATTTT	CASSFKKGVVWHQPQHF
TRBD1	TRBV19	.	TRBJ2-7	TGTGCCAGTAGTATCAGGGGGCCCACCTACGAGCAGTACTTC	CASSIRGPTYEQYF
.	TRBV6-5	many	TRBJ2-6	TGTGCCAGCAGTTACTCGCCAGGCTCTGGGGCCAACGTCCTGACTTTC	CASSYSPGSGANVLTF
.	TRBV21-1	.	TRBJ2-1	TGTGCCAGCAGCACTACAGGGTTCGGGACTAGCGGGAGGGCCGATGAGCAGTTCTTC	CASSTTGFGTSGRADEQFF
.	TRBV19	.	TRBJ2-3	TGTGCCAGTAGTATGGGCGCCCCCACAGATACGCAGTATTTT	CASSMGAPTDTQYF
.	TRBV4-1	.	TRBJ2-1	TGCGCCAGCAGCCAAGTGGTGTATGAGCAGTTCTTC	CASSQVVYEQFF
TRBD1	TRBV27	.	TRBJ2-3	TGTGCCAGCAGTTTATGGGGGACAGCTAGCACAGATACGCAGTATTTT	CASSLWGTASTDTQYF
.	TRBV5-1	.	TRBJ1-5	TGCGCCAGCAGCAGGAGCAATCAGCCCCAGCATTTT	CASSRSNQPQHF
.	TRBV11-2	.	TRBJ1-3	TGTGCCAGCAGCTTGGGGGCCGGAAACACCATATATTTT	CASSLGAGNTIYF
.	TRBV20-1	.	TRBJ2-1	TGCAGTGCTAGTCCCCAGCGGCTTGTTTCCTACAATGAGCAGTTCTTC	CSASPQRLVSYNEQFF
.	TRBV6-2/TRBV6-3	.	TRBJ2-7	TGTGCCAGCAGTTACGCCGGGACGACCTACGAGCAGTACTTC	CASSYAGTTYEQYF
.	TRBV5-1	.	TRBJ1-5	TGCGCCAGCAGCGGGAACCACCCGGGGGGGCAGCCCCAGCATTTT	CASSGNHPGGQPQHF
.	TRBV7-2	.	TRBJ2-7	TGTGCCAGCAGCTTACAGGGATACGAGCAGTACTTC	CASSLQGYEQYF
.	TRBV7-3	.	TRBJ1-6	TGTGCCAGCAGCCCCTCCGCCAATTCACCCCTCCACTTT	CASSPSANSPLHF
TRBD1	TRBV2	.	TRBJ1-5	TGTGCCAGCAGTGAAACGAGCTGGGACAGGGGGCTGAATCAGCCCCAGCATTTT	CASSETSWDRGLNQPQHF
.	TRBV5-1	.	TRBJ1-1	TGCGCCAGCAGCTTGGCCTGGGCTGGGATGAACACTGAAGCTTTCTTT	CASSLAWAGMNTEAFF
.	TRBV19	.	TRBJ1-2	TGTGCCAGTAGTCTCCTGGACGGGTATGGCTACACCTTC	CASSLLDGYGYTF
.	TRBV6-1	.	TRBJ1-3	TGTGCCAGCAGTGAGGTTTCTGGAAACACCATATATTTT	CASSEVSGNTIYF
.	TRBV6-5	.	TRBJ2-7	TGTGCCAGCAGTTACTCGAGAGAGCAGTACTTC	CASSYSREQYF
TRBD1	TRBV7-3	.	TRBJ2-7	TGTGCCAGCAGCTCGACGGGGAGGACAGGGTCACGAGAGCAGTACTTC	CASSSTGRTGSREQYF
TRBD1	TRBV5-1	.	TRBJ1-5	TGCGCCAGCCATCTGACAGGGCCCTATAGCAATCAGCCCCAGCATTTT	CASHLTGPYSNQPQHF
.	TRBV30	.	TRBJ1-4	TGTGCCTGGAGTGTAAGGGACCGTAATGAAAAACTGTTTTTT	CAWSVRDRNEKLFF
.	TRBV11-2	.	TRBJ2-3	TGTGCCAGCAGCGAACCGACGGGACTGAGTACAGATACGCAGTATTTT	CASSEPTGLSTDTQYF
.	TRBV5-1	.	TRBJ1-2	TGCGCCAGCAGCTTGGCCACGGGGCCTGGCTACACCTTC	CASSLATGPGYTF
TRBD2	TRBV7-2	.	TRBJ2-2	TGTGCCAGCAGCTTCCTCCGGACTAGCGTCAACACCGGGGAGCTGTTTTTT	CASSFLRTSVNTGELFF
TRBD2	TRBV5-1	.	TRBJ2-1	TGCGCCAGCAGCTTGGTTTCGGGAGGGCCCAACAATGAGCAGTTCTTC	CASSLVSGGPNNEQFF
.	TRBV5-8	.	TRBJ1-5	TGTGCCAGCAGCCCCTTGTTCCAGGGAGTCAATCAGCCCCAGCATTTT	CASSPLFQGVNQPQHF
.	TRBV7-9	.	TRBJ1-2	TGTGCCAGCAGCCCACGGCCAGGGATCTCTGGCTACACCTTC	CASSPRPGISGYTF
.	TRBV19	.	TRBJ1-6	TGTGCCAGTAGTATGATTGCCCCGGGACTCCAATATAATTCACCCCTCCACTTT	CASSMIAPGLQYNSPLHF
.	TRBV28	.	TRBJ2-5	TGTGCCAGCAGTTCAGTGGGAGCGGCGGAAGAGACCCAGTACTTC	CASSSVGAAEETQYF
.	TRBV21-1	.	TRBJ2-5	TGTGCCAGCAGTAGAGGAGTAGCTACATTCTCTGAGACCCAGTACTTC	CASSRGVATFSETQYF
.	TRBV5-4	.	TRBJ1-6	TGTGCCAGCAGCTGGCAGGCTATGCAGGGGACAAATTCACCCCTCCACTTT	CASSWQAMQGTNSPLHF
.	TRBV27	.	TRBJ2-7	TGTGCCAGCAGTTGGCAGTGGTCCTACGAGCAGTACTTC	CASSWQWSYEQYF
.	TRBV7-9	.	TRBJ1-2	TGTGCCAGCAGCTTAGGGGACACCGGCGGCTATGGCTACACCTTC	CASSLGDTGGYGYTF
.	TRBV10-2	.	TRBJ2-7	TGCGCCAGCAGTCAGGGCAACTACGAGCAGTACTTC	CASSQGNYEQYF
.	TRBV28	.	TRBJ2-5	TGTGCCAGCAGTTTCTCCCCCCTAGAGACCCAGTACTTC	CASSFSPLETQYF
TRBD2	TRBV19	.	TRBJ2-1	TGTGCCAGTAGTATGGGGACCTCGGGACTAGCGGGTTTCTCCTACAATGAGCAGTTCTTC	CASSMGTSGLAGFSYNEQFF
TRBD2	TRBV7-3	.	TRBJ2-1	TGTGCCAGCAGCTTAGGAGGCCTAGCGGGGCCCGATGGCAATGAGCAGTTCTTC	CASSLGGLAGPDGNEQFF
.	TRBV6-2/TRBV6-3	.	TRBJ2-1	TGTGCCAGCAGTTACTCGACCCGTACCGGAGGGGAGTTCTTC	CASSYSTRTGGEFF
TRBD1	TRBV3-1/TRBV3-2	.	TRBJ2-7	TGTGCCAGCAGCCCCGGACAGGCCGTCTACGAGCAGTACTTC	CASSPGQAVYEQYF
.	TRBV5-1	.	TRBJ2-2	TGCGCCAGCAGCCCCACTCCCGGGACCACAACCGGGGAGCTGTTTTTT	CASSPTPGTTTGELFF
.	TRBV28	.	TRBJ2-1	TGTGCCAGCAGTTTCGGGACAATATCCTACAATGAGCAGTTCTTC	CASSFGTISYNEQFF
.	TRBV20-1	.	TRBJ2-1	TGCAGTGCCCGGCGAGACAATGAGCAGTTCTTC	CSARRDNEQFF
TRBD2	TRBV6-5	.	TRBJ2-7	TGTGCCAGCAGTACCGGGACTAGCGGACCCTACGAGCAGTACTTC	CASSTGTSGPYEQYF
.	TRBV24-1	.	TRBJ2-3	TGTGCCACCAGTGACTTCACAGATACGCAGTATTTT	CATSDFTDTQYF
TRBD2	TRBV30	.	TRBJ2-7	TGTGCCTGGAGGAAGAGACTAGCGGGGACTTCCTACGAGCAGTACTTC	CAWRKRLAGTSYEQYF
.	TRBV28	.	TRBJ2-1	TGTGCCAGCAGTGCGGCTTTCGGGCGGGCGGGTGTCAACAATGAGCAGTTCTTC	CASSAAFGRAGVNNEQFF
.	TRBV2	.	TRBJ1-4	TGTGCCAGCAGTGGGGGGGGCGAAAAACTGTTTTTT	CASSGGGEKLFF
TRBD1	TRBV6-2/TRBV6-3	.	TRBJ1-4	TGTGCCAGCAGTTACTCTTCGAGCTCACAGGGGTATTCGGAAAAACTGTTTTTT	CASSYSSSSQGYSEKLFF
.	TRBV25-1	.	TRBJ2-3	TGTGCCAGCAGTGCGGGCGTAGATACGCAGTATTTT	CASSAGVDTQYF